The 2 T cell receptor beta chains presented below share a single source sample, sequenced in a study of cytomegalovirus exposure and HLA in healthy donors. Repertoires were generated with immunoSEQ multiplex PCR, while TCRdb's copy carries only in-frame clones and drops some. Of around 120,000 clones in the sample, about 82% were seen once. The sequenced material came from PBMCs. Receptors were obtained from a man between 18 and 35 years old in good health and CMV-seronegative.

The J gene is TRBJ2-1, the V gene TRBV5-1; 7 bases fit TRBD1. Losses at the gene ends were 4 bases for V and 15 bases for J; bases not matched to a gene: 10. CDR3 length equals 12 residues. Germline CDR1 reads SGHRS; CDR2 reads YFSETQ. The CDR3 reads CASSLRTGTLFF. CDR3 coding DNA: TGCGCCAGCAGCCTAAGGACAGGTACCCTGTTCTTC.

This chain uses TRBV6-1 with TRBJ1-2, with D unresolved. CDR3 length: 18 amino acids. V gave up 2 bases and J gave up 1 base, with 20 bases separating them. CDR1 and CDR2 (germline): MNHNS, SASEGT. CDR3 coding DNA: TGTGCCAGCAGTGAATCCGCCGGGAGCCGAAGACGTAACTATGGCTACACCTTC. Translating it yields CASSESAGSRRRNYGYTF.